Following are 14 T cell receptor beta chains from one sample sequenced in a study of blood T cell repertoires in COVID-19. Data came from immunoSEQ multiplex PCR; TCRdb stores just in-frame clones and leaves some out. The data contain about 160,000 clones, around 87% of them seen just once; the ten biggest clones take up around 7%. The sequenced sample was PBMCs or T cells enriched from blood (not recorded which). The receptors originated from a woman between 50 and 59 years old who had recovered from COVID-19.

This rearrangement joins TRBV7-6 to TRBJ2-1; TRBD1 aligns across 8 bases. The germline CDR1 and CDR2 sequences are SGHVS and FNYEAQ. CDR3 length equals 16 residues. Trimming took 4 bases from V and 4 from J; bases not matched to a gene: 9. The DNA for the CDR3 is TGTGCCAGCAGCTCAAGCTCGGGACAGGTATACAATGAGCAGTTCTTC. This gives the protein CASSSSSGQVYNEQFF.

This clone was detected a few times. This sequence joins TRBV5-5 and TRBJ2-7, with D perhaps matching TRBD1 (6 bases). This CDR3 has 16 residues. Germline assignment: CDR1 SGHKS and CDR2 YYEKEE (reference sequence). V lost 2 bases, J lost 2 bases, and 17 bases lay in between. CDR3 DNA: TGTGCCAGCAGCTTCCAGTTGGGACACCCACCCTACGAGCAGTACTTC. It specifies CASSFQLGHPPYEQYF.

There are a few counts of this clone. CDR3 nucleotide sequence: TGTGCCAGCAGCGCAAGGGACAAGGGATACAATGAGCAGTTCTTC. Translation: CASSARDKGYNEQFF. V gene TRBV11-2 combines with J gene TRBJ2-1, with a possible D match to TRBD1 (6 bases). Looked up from germline, CDR1 is SGHAT and CDR2 is FQNNGV. The V end lost 5 bases, the J end lost 4 bases, and 15 bases lay between the germline ends. CDR3 size: 15 residues.

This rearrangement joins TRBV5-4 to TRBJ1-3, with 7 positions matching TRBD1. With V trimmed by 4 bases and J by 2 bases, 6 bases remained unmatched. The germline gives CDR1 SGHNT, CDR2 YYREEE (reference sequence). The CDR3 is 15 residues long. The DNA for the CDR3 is TGTGCCAGCAGCCGTGATGGGACAGCTGGAAACACCATATATTTT. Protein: CASSRDGTAGNTIYF.

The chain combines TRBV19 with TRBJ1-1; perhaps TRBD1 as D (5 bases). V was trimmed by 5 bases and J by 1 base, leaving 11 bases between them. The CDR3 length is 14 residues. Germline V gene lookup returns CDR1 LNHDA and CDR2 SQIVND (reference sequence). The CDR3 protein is CASSPNDRNTEAFF. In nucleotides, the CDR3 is TGTGCCAGTAGTCCTAACGACAGGAACACTGAAGCTTTCTTT.

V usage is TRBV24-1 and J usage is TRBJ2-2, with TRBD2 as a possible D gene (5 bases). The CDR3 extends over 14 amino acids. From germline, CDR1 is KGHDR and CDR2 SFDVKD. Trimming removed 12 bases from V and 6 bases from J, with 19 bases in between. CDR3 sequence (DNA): TGTGCCGCAGACCCTGAGGGTCGCGCCGGGGAGCTGTTTTTT. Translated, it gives CAADPEGRAGELFF.

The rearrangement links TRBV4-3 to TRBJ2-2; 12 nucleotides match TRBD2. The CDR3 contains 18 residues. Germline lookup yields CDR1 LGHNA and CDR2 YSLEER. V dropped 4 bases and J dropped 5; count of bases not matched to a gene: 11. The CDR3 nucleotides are TGCGCCAGCAGCCTAAGGGGCCTAGCGGGGGGGAGGACCGGGGAGCTGTTTTTT. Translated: CASSLRGLAGGRTGELFF.

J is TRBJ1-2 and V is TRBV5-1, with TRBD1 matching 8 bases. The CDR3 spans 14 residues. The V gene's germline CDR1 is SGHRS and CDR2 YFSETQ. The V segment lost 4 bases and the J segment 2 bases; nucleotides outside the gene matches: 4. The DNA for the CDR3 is TGCGCCAGCAGCCTGGGGACAGGCAACTATGGCTACACCTTC. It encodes CASSLGTGNYGYTF. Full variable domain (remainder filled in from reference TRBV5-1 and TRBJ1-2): KAGVTQTPRYLIKTRGQQVTLSCSPISGHRSVSWYQQTPGQGLQFLFEYFSETQRNKGNFPGRFSGRQFSNSRSEMNVSTLELGDSALYLCASSLGTGNYGYTFGSGTRLTVV.

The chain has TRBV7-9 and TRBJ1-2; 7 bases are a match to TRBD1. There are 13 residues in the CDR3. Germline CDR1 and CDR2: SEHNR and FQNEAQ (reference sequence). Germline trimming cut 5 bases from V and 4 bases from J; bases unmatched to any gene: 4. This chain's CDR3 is CASSPGGVYGYTF. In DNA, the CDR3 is TGTGCCAGCAGCCCAGGGGGAGTCTATGGCTACACCTTC.

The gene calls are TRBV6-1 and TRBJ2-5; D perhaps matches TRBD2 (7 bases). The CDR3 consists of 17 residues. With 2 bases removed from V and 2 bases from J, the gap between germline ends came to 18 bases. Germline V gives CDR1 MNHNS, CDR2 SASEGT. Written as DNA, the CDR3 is TGTGCCAGCAGTGAAAACGGGGCGGGGGCCGTTCAAGAGACCCAGTACTTC. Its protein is CASSENGAGAVQETQYF.

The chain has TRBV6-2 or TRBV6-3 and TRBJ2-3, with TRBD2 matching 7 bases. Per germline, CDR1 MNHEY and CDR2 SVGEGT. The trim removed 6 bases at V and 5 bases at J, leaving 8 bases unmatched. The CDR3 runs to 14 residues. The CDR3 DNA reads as TGTGCCAGCAGCAACGGGGTAGCGGGAGATACGCAGTATTTT. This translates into CASSNGVAGDTQYF.

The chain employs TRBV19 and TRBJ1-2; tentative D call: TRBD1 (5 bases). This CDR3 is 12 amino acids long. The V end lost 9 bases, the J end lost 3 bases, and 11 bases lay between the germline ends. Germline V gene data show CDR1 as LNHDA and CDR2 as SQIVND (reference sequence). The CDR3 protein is CASGGVDYGYTF. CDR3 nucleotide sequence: TGTGCCAGCGGAGGGGTGGACTATGGCTACACCTTC.

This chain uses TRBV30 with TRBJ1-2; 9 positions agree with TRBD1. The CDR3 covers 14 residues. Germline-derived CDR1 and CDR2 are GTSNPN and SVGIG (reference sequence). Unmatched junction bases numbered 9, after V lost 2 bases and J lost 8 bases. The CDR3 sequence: CAWSPLGTGKGYTF. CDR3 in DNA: TGTGCCTGGAGTCCCCTCGGGACAGGGAAGGGCTACACCTTC.

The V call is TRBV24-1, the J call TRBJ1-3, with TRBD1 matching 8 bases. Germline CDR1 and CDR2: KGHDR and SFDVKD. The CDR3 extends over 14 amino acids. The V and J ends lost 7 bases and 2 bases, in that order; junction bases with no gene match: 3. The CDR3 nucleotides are TGTGCCACCAGCCAGACAGGGGCTGGAAACACCATATATTTT. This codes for CATSQTGAGNTIYF.